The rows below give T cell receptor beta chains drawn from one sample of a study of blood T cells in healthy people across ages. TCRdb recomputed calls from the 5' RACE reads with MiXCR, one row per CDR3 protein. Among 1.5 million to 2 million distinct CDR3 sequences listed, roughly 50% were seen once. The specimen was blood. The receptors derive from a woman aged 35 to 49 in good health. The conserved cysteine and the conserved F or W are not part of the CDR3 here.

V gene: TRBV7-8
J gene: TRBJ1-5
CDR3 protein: ASSLVTGFNQPQH

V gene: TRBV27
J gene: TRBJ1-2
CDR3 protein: ASSRTGFGYGYT

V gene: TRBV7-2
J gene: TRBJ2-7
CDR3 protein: ASSLEPGTYSYEQY

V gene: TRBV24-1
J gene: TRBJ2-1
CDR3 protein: ATSDFKGSSYNEQF

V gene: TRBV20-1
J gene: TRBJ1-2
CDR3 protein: SARSGDDYGYT

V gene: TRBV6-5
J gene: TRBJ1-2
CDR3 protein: ASSYRGDRSTSYGYT

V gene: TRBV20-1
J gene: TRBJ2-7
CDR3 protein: GARSWTSGGRRY

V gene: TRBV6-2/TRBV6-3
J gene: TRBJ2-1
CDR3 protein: ASSLTPPGPLTYNEQF

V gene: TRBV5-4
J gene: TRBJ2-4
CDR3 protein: ASSLTALTTGEKNIQY

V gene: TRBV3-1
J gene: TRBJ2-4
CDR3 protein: ASSQDSRGNIQY

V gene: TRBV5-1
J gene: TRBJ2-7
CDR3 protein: ASSLKGYTYEQY

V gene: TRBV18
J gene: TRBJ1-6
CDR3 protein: ASTGAGSANSPLH

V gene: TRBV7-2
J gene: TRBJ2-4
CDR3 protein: ASSSVAGTKNIQY

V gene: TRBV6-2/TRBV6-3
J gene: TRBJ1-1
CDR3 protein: ASSYIGNTEAF

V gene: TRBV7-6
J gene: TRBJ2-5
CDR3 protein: ASSLSYDKQY

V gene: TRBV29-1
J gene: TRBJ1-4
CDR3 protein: SVEDRREKLF

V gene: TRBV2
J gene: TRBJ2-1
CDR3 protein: ASSLAGGLGVDEQF

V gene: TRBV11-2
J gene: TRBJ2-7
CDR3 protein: ASSFMGGPYEQY

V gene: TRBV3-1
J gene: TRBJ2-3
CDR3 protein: ASSRFAGRSTDTQY

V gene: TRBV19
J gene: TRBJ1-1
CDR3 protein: ASSIFLQTTEAF

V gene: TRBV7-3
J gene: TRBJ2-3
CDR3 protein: ARSGGADLYTQY

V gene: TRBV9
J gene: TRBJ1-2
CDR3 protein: ASSVTVSSNYGYT